What follows are 6 T cell receptor beta chains derived from one specimen sequenced in a study of blood T cell repertoires in COVID-19. Profiling relied on immunoSEQ multiplex PCR, and the TCRdb table lists in-frame clones only, not all of them. The table lists 70,000 to 90,000 clones, approximately 86% of them singletons. Sequenced sample: peripheral blood. The receptors derive from a man aged 50-60 years with acute or convalescent COVID-19.

J is TRBJ2-6 and V is TRBV29-1; 11 nucleotides match TRBD1. Germline V gene sequence: CDR1 SQVTM, CDR2 ANQGSEA. The junction had 13 bases not matched to a gene; V was cut back by 5 bases and J by 1 base. The length of the CDR3 is 19 residues. The CDR3 region has the DNA TGCAGCGTTCTTGGACAGGGGGCTTCTTTTTTTTCTGGGGCCAACGTCCTGACTTTC. It yields the protein CSVLGQGASFFSGANVLTF.

The chain combines TRBV6-2 or TRBV6-3 with TRBJ1-6; D not resolved. From germline, CDR1 is MNHEY and CDR2 SVGEGT. The CDR3 is 16 residues long. Trimming pared 6 bases from V and 2 bases from J, leaving 14 bases between. CDR3 sequence reads: CASSPDHGAYNSPLHF. Here the CDR3 DNA reads TGTGCCAGCAGCCCTGACCACGGAGCCTATAATTCACCCCTCCACTTT.

In its sample, this clone was seen once. The V gene is TRBV5-4, the J gene TRBJ1-1; no definite D call. V lost 0 bases and J 7 bases, leaving 10 bases between the germline ends. From germline, CDR1 is SGHNT and CDR2 YYREEE (reference sequence). The CDR3 is 13 residues long. CDR3 amino acids: CASSLAAGIEAFF. CDR3 nucleotides: TGTGCCAGCAGCTTGGCCGCCGGGATTGAAGCTTTCTTT.

The genes are TRBV7-9 and TRBJ2-3; weak D call: TRBD2 (6 bases). Germline V CDR1 and CDR2: SEHNR, FQNEAQ (reference sequence). The V end was cut by 5 bases, the J end by 2 bases, with 14 bases between. This CDR3 comprises 15 residues. Here the CDR3 reads CASSPPGGVTDTQYF. The CDR3 bases are TGTGCCAGCAGCCCCCCCGGCGGGGTCACAGATACGCAGTATTTT. The full variable domain, in which reference TRBV7-9 and TRBJ2-3 provide the parts outside the CDR3, is DTGVSQNPRHKITKRGQNVTFRCDPISEHNRLYWYRQTLGQGPEFLTYFQNEAQLEKSRLLSDRFSAERPKGSFSTLEIQRTEQGDSAMYLCASSPPGGVTDTQYFGPGTRLTVL.

The CDR3 region has the DNA TGTGCCAGCAGACAGAGTTCGGGAAACACCATATATTTT. It is translated as CASRQSSGNTIYF. J is TRBJ1-3 and V is TRBV12-3 or TRBV12-4; D uncertain. The length of the CDR3 is 13 residues. V was clipped by 6 bases and J by 4 bases, with 10 bases between them.

The chain joins TRBV27 to TRBJ1-2, with 8 positions matching TRBD1. With 4 bases clipped from V and 4 bases from J, the junction kept 5 bases outside the gene matches. Germline CDR1 is MNHEY and CDR2 is SMNVEV (reference sequence). This CDR3 has 14 amino acids. CDR3 DNA: TGTGCCAGCAGTTACTACAGGGGGTTCTATGGCTACACCTTC. As protein: CASSYYRGFYGYTF.